A selection of T cell receptor beta chains follows, all from one sample in a study of CD4+ T cells in melanoma. The repertoire was sequenced with immunoSEQ multiplex PCR; TCRdb's copy has only in-frame clones and lacks some. Among approximately 47,000 clones, approximately 89% were seen once, and the ten largest hold over 9.5%. Input material: peripheral blood. The origin of the receptors is a human donor with melanoma. The CDR3 runs from the conserved cysteine through the conserved F or W. A D gene is named only where the DNA matches it firmly. Clone size is shown for a subset of rows, as once, few, many or a class of expanded clone.

V	size	D	J	DNA	CDR3
TRBV28	NA	NA	TRBJ2-5	TGTGCCAGCAGTTTATGGGATATACCCGATCGATGGGAGACCCAGTACTTC	CASSLWDIPDRWETQYF
TRBV5-4	NA	TRBD1	TRBJ1-1	TGTGCCAGCAGCTTTTGGACAGGGGGCCCGAACACTGAAGCTTTCTTT	CASSFWTGGPNTEAFF
TRBV21-1	NA	NA	TRBJ1-1	TGTGCCAGCAGCCCCTTGGGACAGGGGGAGGGGGACACTGAAGCTTTCTTT	CASSPLGQGEGDTEAFF
TRBV18	once	TRBD1	TRBJ2-7	TGTGCCAGCTCACCGGAATCGGGACAGGGTCGCGAGCAGTACTTC	CASSPESGQGREQYF
TRBV6-5	NA	TRBD1	TRBJ2-7	TGTGCCAGCAGTTACTCGGGACAGGCGCGGTACGAGCAGTACTTC	CASSYSGQARYEQYF
TRBV4-1	NA	TRBD1	TRBJ2-1	TGCGCCAGCAGCCAAGTTGCAGGGACAGCATCCTCCTACAATGAGCAGTTCTTC	CASSQVAGTASSYNEQFF
TRBV30	NA	TRBD1	TRBJ2-7	TGTGCCTGGAGTCACAGGGGCCACGAGCAGTACTTC	CAWSHRGHEQYF
TRBV7-6	NA	NA	TRBJ1-1	TGTGCCAGCAGCTTAGCGTCTGGGGGAAGGAGGACTGAAGCTTTCTTT	CASSLASGGRRTEAFF
TRBV9	once	NA	TRBJ2-2	TGTGCCAGCAGCGTAGAGCCGGTAAACACCGGGGAGCTGTTTTTT	CASSVEPVNTGELFF
TRBV4-1	NA	NA	TRBJ1-1	TGCGCCAGCAGCCGTCCTGAGAACACTGAAGCTTTCTTT	CASSRPENTEAFF
TRBV5-6	NA	NA	TRBJ2-3	TGTGCCAGCAGCTTGTCGCCTGGTTTGCCGAACCCGGCGGATACGCAGTATTTT	CASSLSPGLPNPADTQYF
TRBV9	NA	NA	TRBJ2-3	TGTGCCAGCAGCGTAGCGGGGCACCTTGGCACAGATACGCAGTATTTT	CASSVAGHLGTDTQYF
TRBV5-1	NA	NA	TRBJ1-1	TGCGCCAGCAGCTTGGACACCACCTCGAACACTGAAGCTTTCTTT	CASSLDTTSNTEAFF
TRBV5-1	NA	NA	TRBJ1-1	TGCGCCAGCAGCCCAGGCCTGAACACTGAAGCTTTCTTT	CASSPGLNTEAFF
TRBV18	NA	NA	TRBJ1-5	TGTGCCAGCTCACCAGACAGCAATCAGCCCCAGCATTTT	CASSPDSNQPQHF
TRBV7-8	NA	NA	TRBJ1-1	TGTGCCAGCAGCTTAGAGGGGTTGGAAGCTTTCTTT	CASSLEGLEAFF
TRBV4-1	once	NA	TRBJ2-7	TGCGCCAGCAGTCCCGGACAGATGCTCTCCTACGAGCAGTACTTC	CASSPGQMLSYEQYF
TRBV7-2	NA	TRBD1	TRBJ1-5	TGTGCCAGCAGCTCAGGACAGGGGTCCCGTAGCAATCAGCCCCAGCATTTT	CASSSGQGSRSNQPQHF
TRBV5-5	once	TRBD1	TRBJ2-7	TGTGCCAGCAGCACACCGGGACAGAACTACGAGCAGTACTTC	CASSTPGQNYEQYF
TRBV6-1	NA	TRBD1	TRBJ2-7	TGTGCCAGCAGTGAAATGGGGGGGACAGGGAGGTACGAGCAGTACTTC	CASSEMGGTGRYEQYF
TRBV19	NA	NA	TRBJ2-7	TGTGCCAGTAGTATCGGGACGGGTCTCGGTTACGAGCAGTACTTC	CASSIGTGLGYEQYF
TRBV12-1	NA	NA	TRBJ1-1	TGTGCCAGCAGCTTAACCGGGACAGGGGGAAGTGAAGCTTTCTTT	CASSLTGTGGSEAFF
TRBV5-4	once	NA	TRBJ1-6	TGTGCCAGCAGCTTAGGCAGTCCAAGTAATTCACCCCTCCACTTT	CASSLGSPSNSPLHF
TRBV18	NA	NA	TRBJ2-1	TGTGCCAGCTCACCAACAGAGGACAATGAGCAGTTCTTC	CASSPTEDNEQFF
TRBV4-2	NA	NA	TRBJ2-5	TGTGCCAGCAGCCAAGATCAAGACACCCGTACTATGACGGGGACCCAGTACTTC	CASSQDQDTRTMTGTQYF
TRBV6-5	NA	NA	TRBJ1-2	TGTGCCAGCAGTCCCCACTTAGGCTCCAACTATGGCTACACCTTC	CASSPHLGSNYGYTF
TRBV5-4	NA	NA	TRBJ2-3	TGTGCCAGCAGCTTGGCCGGGACAGATACGCAGTATTTT	CASSLAGTDTQYF
TRBV7-9	NA	TRBD1	TRBJ1-4	TGTGCCAGCAGCCCAGGAACAGGGGGCTTTAATGAAAAACTGTTTTTT	CASSPGTGGFNEKLFF
TRBV4-3	NA	TRBD1	TRBJ1-2	TGCGCCAGCAGCCAAGACCCGGGACAGGGAGTCTATGGCTACACCTTC	CASSQDPGQGVYGYTF
TRBV28	NA	NA	TRBJ2-3	TGTGCCAGCAGTACCCGGGCCGCTAGTTCCACAGATACGCAGTATTTT	CASSTRAASSTDTQYF
TRBV10-2	NA	NA	TRBJ2-1	TGCGCCAGCGGACCGGGGGTAGACAGCTCCTACAATGAGCAGTTCTTC	CASGPGVDSSYNEQFF
TRBV30	NA	NA	TRBJ1-6	TGTGCCGGGAACAGGGTTTCGGGCAATTCACCCCTCCACTTT	CAGNRVSGNSPLHF
TRBV4-2	NA	TRBD2	TRBJ2-7	TGTGCCAGCAGCCCTAGCGGGGGGACCTACGAGCAGTACTTC	CASSPSGGTYEQYF
TRBV6-5	NA	TRBD1	TRBJ1-6	TGTGCCAGCAGAAAAGGACAGGGACATAATTCACCCCTCCACTTT	CASRKGQGHNSPLHF
TRBV7-2	NA	NA	TRBJ1-1	TGTGCCAGCAGCTCCGGAAGTCCTCTGTGGACTGAAGCTTTCTTT	CASSSGSPLWTEAFF
TRBV19	NA	NA	TRBJ1-2	TGTGGGACCCGGTGGAACTATGGCTACACCTTC	CGTRWNYGYTF
TRBV9	NA	NA	TRBJ1-1	TGTGCCAGCAGCGTAGGAGGGCTCATGAACACTGAAGCTTTCTTT	CASSVGGLMNTEAFF
TRBV25-1	NA	TRBD1	TRBJ1-3	TGTGCCAGCAGTGGCTACAGGGGACTGGGTGACTCTGGAAACACCATATATTTT	CASSGYRGLGDSGNTIYF
TRBV27	NA	TRBD1	TRBJ1-2	TGTGCCAGCAGTCCCCAAGACAGGGTGTATGGCTACACCTTC	CASSPQDRVYGYTF
TRBV6-1	once	NA	TRBJ2-1	TGTGCCAGCAGCGTAGGGAGACCCTACAATGAGCAGTTCTTC	CASSVGRPYNEQFF
TRBV5-1	NA	TRBD1	TRBJ1-2	TGCGCCAGCAGCTCGTTACAGGGGGAGGCTAACTATGGCTACACCTTC	CASSSLQGEANYGYTF
TRBV2	NA	TRBD1	TRBJ1-4	TGTGCCAGCAGTCGGACAGGGTTTACTAATGAAAAACTGTTTTTT	CASSRTGFTNEKLFF
TRBV5-1	NA	NA	TRBJ1-1	TGCGCCAGCAGCCGGCCCCCAGATCATGCTGAAGCTTTCTTT	CASSRPPDHAEAFF